The rows below give T cell receptor beta chains drawn from one sample of a study of T cell responses to AZD1222 COVID-19 vaccine. TCRdb keeps only in-frame clones here, not all; method: immunoSEQ multiplex PCR. The top ten clones hold around 5.5% of a sample with about 98,000 clones, roughly 86% of them seen once. The sample was peripheral blood, taken on day 0 of AZD1222 vaccination. The receptor set was obtained from an adult in good health. CDR3s include the opening cysteine and the closing phenylalanine or tryptophan. D genes are given only for firm matches. A row's size may be missing; if present it is once, few, many or a size class.

j_call d_call clone_size v_call cdr3_aa cdr3_nt
TRBJ2-7 TRBD2 NA TRBV10-3 CAISAGTSEPEQYF TGTGCCATCAGTGCCGGGACTAGCGAGCCCGAGCAGTACTTC
TRBJ1-2 NA once TRBV19 CASSTVSANYGYTF TGTGCCAGTAGTACGGTTAGTGCTAACTATGGCTACACCTTC
TRBJ2-7 TRBD1 NA TRBV5-1 CASSSDSYRGRRSYEQYF TGCGCCAGCAGCTCCGACTCCTACAGGGGGCGCAGGTCCTACGAGCAGTACTTC
TRBJ1-6 NA once TRBV6-5 CASSDYRDSPLHF TGTGCCAGCAGCGATTACAGAGATTCACCCCTCCACTTT
TRBJ2-2 NA NA TRBV6-1 CASSEMNTGELFF TGTGCCAGCAGTGAAATGAACACCGGGGAGCTGTTTTTT
TRBJ2-7 NA NA TRBV6-2/TRBV6-3 CASCPSISYEQYF TGTGCCAGCTGCCCGTCGATATCCTACGAGCAGTACTTC
TRBJ1-1 NA NA TRBV5-1 CASRRDFSMNTEAFF TGCGCCAGCCGACGGGATTTTTCCATGAACACTGAAGCTTTCTTT
TRBJ2-7 NA NA TRBV7-9 CASSSGRERSYEQYF TGTGCCAGCAGCTCGGGCCGGGAGCGCTCCTACGAGCAGTACTTC
TRBJ2-7 TRBD1 NA TRBV5-6 CASSLVGTGSHEQYF TGTGCCAGCAGCTTGGTTGGGACAGGGAGCCACGAGCAGTACTTC
TRBJ2-7 NA NA TRBV28 CASSFFSAGNSYEQYF TGTGCCAGCAGTTTTTTCTCGGCGGGGAACTCCTACGAGCAGTACTTC
TRBJ2-7 NA once TRBV5-5 CASSFPRGEDRGEQYF TGTGCCAGCAGCTTTCCCCGCGGGGAGGACCGGGGGGAGCAGTACTTC